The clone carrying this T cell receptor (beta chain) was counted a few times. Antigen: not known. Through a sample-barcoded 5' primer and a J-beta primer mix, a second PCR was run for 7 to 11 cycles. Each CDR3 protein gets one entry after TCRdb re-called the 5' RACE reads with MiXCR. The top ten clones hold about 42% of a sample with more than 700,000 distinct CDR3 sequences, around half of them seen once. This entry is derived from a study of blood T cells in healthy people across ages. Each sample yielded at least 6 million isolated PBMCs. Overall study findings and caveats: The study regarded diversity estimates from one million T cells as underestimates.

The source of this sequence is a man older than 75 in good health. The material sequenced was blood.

CDR3 loop: CASSRAGSTDTQYF. The CDR3 coding sequence is TGTGCCAGCAGCCGGGCGGGGAGCACAGATACGCAGTATTTT. V and J are TRBV3-1 and TRBJ2-3; the D gene is possibly TRBD2 (6 bases). Germline values: CDR1 LGHDT, CDR2 YNNKEL (reference sequence). The V end was cut by 4 bases, the J end by 0 bases, with 8 bases between. The CDR3 length is 14 residues.